This T cell receptor beta chain was sequenced in a study of cytomegalovirus exposure and HLA in healthy donors. Findings and limits, study-wide: Among TCR beta chains of equal frequency, HLA-associated ones were more clonally expanded in a later analysis. The only immune exposure information that was available was CMV serostatus. When analyzed later, a missense DCLRE1C variant was found to be linked to TCR beta V- and J-gene trimming. Owing to their indistinguishability, certain V segments, notably TRBV6-2 and TRBV6-3, were excluded.

CDR3 length equals 16 residues. Per germline, CDR1 MDHEN and CDR2 SYDVKM. Unmatched junction bases numbered 5, after V lost 3 bases and J lost 0 bases. Concerning this clone itself: Antigen specificity is unknown.

The PCR had 60 Vbeta and 13 Jbeta primers. Assay used: immunoSEQ multiplex PCR; TCRdb lists only in-frame clones, some missing. The table shows roughly 130,000 clones, with around 80% occurring only once. The genes are TRBV28 and TRBJ1-5; 7 bases map to TRBD1. This TCR came from a woman aged 40 to 50 in good health and CMV-seronegative. Sequenced sample: PBMCs. The CDR3 protein is CASSLGQFDSNQPQHF. CDR3 in DNA: TGTGCCAGCAGTTTGGGACAGTTCGATAGCAATCAGCCCCAGCATTTT. The full variable domain, completed using reference TRBV28 and TRBJ1-5, is DVKVTQSSRYLVKRTGEKVFLECVQDMDHENMFWYRQDPGLGLRLIYFSYDVKMKEKGDIPEGYSVSREKKERFSLILESASTNQTSMYLCASSLGQFDSNQPQHFGDGTRLSIL.